This T cell receptor beta chain emerged from a study of T cell changes during pregnancy in multiple sclerosis. V was clipped by 6 bases and J by 2 bases; unmatched bases: 6. This CDR3 has 13 amino acids. Looked up from germline, CDR1 is SQVTM and CDR2 is ANQGSEA. Profiling relied on immunoSEQ multiplex PCR, and the TCRdb table lists in-frame clones only, not all of them. The sample has tens of thousands of clones, roughly 92% seen once; the top ten hold 2.5% to 3%. The sequences come from peripheral blood, collected in the third trimester of pregnancy. The chain recombines TRBV29-1 with TRBJ1-2; 7 bases agree with TRBD1. The source of this sequence is a female donor in good health, enrolled as a control in a pregnancy study. CDR3: CSVGTAGNYGYTF. CDR3 bases: TGCAGCGTGGGGACAGCTGGGAACTATGGCTACACCTTC.